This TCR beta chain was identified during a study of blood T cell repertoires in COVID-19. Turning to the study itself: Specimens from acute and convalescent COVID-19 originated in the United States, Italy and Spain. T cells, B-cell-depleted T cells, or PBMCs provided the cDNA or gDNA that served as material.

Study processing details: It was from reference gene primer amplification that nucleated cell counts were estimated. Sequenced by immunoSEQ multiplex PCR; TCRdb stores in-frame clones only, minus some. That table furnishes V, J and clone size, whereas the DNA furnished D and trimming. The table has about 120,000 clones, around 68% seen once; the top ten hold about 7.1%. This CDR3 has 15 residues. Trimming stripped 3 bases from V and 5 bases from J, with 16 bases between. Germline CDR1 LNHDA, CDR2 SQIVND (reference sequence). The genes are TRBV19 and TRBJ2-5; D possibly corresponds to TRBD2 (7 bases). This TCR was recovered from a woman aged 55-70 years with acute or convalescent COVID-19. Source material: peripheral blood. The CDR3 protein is CASSIKGGIRETQYF. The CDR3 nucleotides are TGTGCCAGTAGTATTAAGGGGGGGATCAGGGAGACCCAGTACTTC.